The 8 T cell receptor beta chains reported below all come from one sample, sequenced in a study of early T cells in non-severe SARS-CoV-2 infection. MiXCR, run by TCRdb on the 5' RACE reads, gives a single entry per CDR3 protein. The sample carries about 56,000 distinct CDR3 sequences, approximately 15% recorded once. Source: whole blood, taken at baseline. These receptors were obtained from an adult who was a healthcare worker with PCR-confirmed SARS-CoV-2 infection or an uninfected control (not recorded which).

This clonotype has a count of ten or more. This chain joins TRBV5-5 and TRBJ2-3; 9 bases are shared with TRBD2. The ends lost 0 bases at V and 3 bases at J; junction bases unmatched: 5. This CDR3 is built from 16 residues. CDR1 and CDR2 from the germline V gene are SGHKS and YYEKEE (reference sequence). CDR3 in DNA: TGTGCCAGCAGCTTGGCCGGTAGCGGGGGAACAGATACGCAGTATTTT. Its protein product is CASSLAGSGGTDTQYF.

The chain carries TRBV20-1 and TRBJ2-3; 11 nucleotides match TRBD2. Unmatched junction bases numbered 13, after V lost 4 bases and J lost 4 bases. The germline CDR1 and CDR2 sequences are DFQATT and SNEGSKA (reference sequence). This CDR3 comprises 17 residues. This CDR3 reads CSATRSASGRSADTQYF. The CDR3 region has the DNA TGCAGTGCTACGAGGTCGGCTAGCGGGAGGAGTGCAGATACGCAGTATTTT.

This clonotype showed up many times. V is TRBV20-1 and J is TRBJ1-1; D might be TRBD1 (6 bases). Germline V gene lookup returns CDR1 DFQATT and CDR2 SNEGSKA (reference sequence). This CDR3 contains 14 residues. V lost 8 bases, J lost 1 base, and 17 bases lay in between. The DNA for the CDR3 is TGCAGTATGCTGTGGGGGGGCCCGAACACTGAAGCTTTCTTT. Translation gives CSMLWGGPNTEAFF.

This rearrangement joins TRBV6-5 to TRBJ2-1, with 13 bases lining up with TRBD2. Germline loops: CDR1 MNHEY, CDR2 SVGAGI. There are 15 residues in the CDR3. V was clipped by 6 bases and J by 5 bases; unmatched bases: 4. CDR3: CASRGTSGAHNEQFF. In nucleotides, the CDR3 is TGTGCCAGCAGGGGGACTAGCGGGGCCCACAATGAGCAGTTCTTC.

This clonotype was seen only a few times. V is TRBV10-2 and J is TRBJ1-2, with 7 bases aligning to TRBD1. Germline CDR1 is WSHSY and CDR2 is SAAADI. V was pared by 0 bases and J by 7 bases, with 5 bases of the junction left unmatched. This CDR3 spans 14 amino acids. The CDR3 nucleotides are TGCGCCAGCAGTGAGTCGAGACAGGGTCTTGGCTACACCTTC. It encodes CASSESRQGLGYTF.

This clonotype has only a few counts. The chain links TRBV7-2 to TRBJ1-6, with D perhaps matching TRBD1 (6 bases). CDR1 and CDR2 (germline): SGHTA, FQGNSA. Trimming pared 6 bases from V and 9 bases from J, leaving 15 bases between. This CDR3 has 14 residues. CDR3 residues: CASRSAGHFSPLHF. CDR3 nucleotide sequence: TGTGCCAGCAGGTCCGCGGGACATTTTTCACCCCTCCACTTT.

A word on this clonotype: Possible read error: a much larger clone is one base away. The chain links TRBV7-3 to TRBJ1-1; weak D call: TRBD1 (5 bases). This CDR3 is 13 amino acids long. CDR1 is SGHTA, CDR2 FQGTGA, per germline. The CDR3 sequence is CVSSLTDQGEAFF. CDR3 nucleotide sequence: TGTGTCAGCAGCTTGACAGATCAAGGTGAAGCTTTCTTT.

The chain joins TRBV12-3 or TRBV12-4 to TRBJ2-1; D remains unclear. This CDR3 is 16 amino acids long. V lost 6 bases and J lost 6, with 21 bases in between. CDR3: CASSFTPLGMSNEQFF. CDR3 DNA: TGTGCCAGCAGCTTCACCCCTCTAGGGATGAGCAATGAGCAGTTCTTC.